A selection of T cell receptor beta chains follows, all from one sample in a study of blood T cells in healthy people across ages. MiXCR was run by TCRdb on the 5' RACE reads, yielding one entry per CDR3 protein. The sample lists 850,000 to 1,000,000 distinct CDR3 sequences, just over 50% occurring once. Material for sequencing was blood. The receptors here all came from a woman in her sixties in good health. Both conserved end residues are part of each CDR3. D genes are given only for firm matches. Only some rows state a clone size, as once, few, many or a class for expanded clones.

j_call clone_size v_call d_call cdr3_nt cdr3_aa
TRBJ2-2 - TRBV29-1 - TGCAGCGCCGGTAGGACTATAGCCGGGGAGCTGTTTTTT CSAGRTIAGELFF
TRBJ2-7 few TRBV14 - TGTGCCAGCAGCGCAGGTGGGATCGAGCAGTACTTC CASSAGGIEQYF
TRBJ2-7 few TRBV5-1 - TGCGCCAGCAGCCTCCTTGAGTTGGCGGGTGGTAGTACAGGCTACGAGCAGTACTTC CASSLLELAGGSTGYEQYF
TRBJ1-5 - TRBV6-2/TRBV6-3 - TGTGCCAGCAGTTACTCCCGGACAGACAGAGGCTCTCTCCTTAATCAGCCCCAGCATTTT CASSYSRTDRGSLLNQPQHF
TRBJ1-2 - TRBV28 TRBD1 TGTGCCACCCCCGGGACAGGGGGCCTGTATGGCTACACCTTC CATPGTGGLYGYTF
TRBJ2-7 few TRBV24-1 TRBD1 TGTGCCACCAGTGATAACGGACAGGGGTTGTACTTC CATSDNGQGLYF
TRBJ2-5 - TRBV7-9 - TGTGCCAGCAGCCCGTCCAGACTAGGGGATGGGCTGTACCAAGAGACCCAGTACTTC CASSPSRLGDGLYQETQYF
TRBJ1-1 - TRBV2 - TGTGCCAGCAGTGAATCCAGGACTGAAGCTTTCTTT CASSESRTEAFF
TRBJ2-2 - TRBV12-3/TRBV12-4 - TGTGCCAGCAGTTTAGGGCGGGTTGTCACCGGGGAGCTGTTTTTT CASSLGRVVTGELFF
TRBJ1-2 - TRBV27 - TGTGCCAGCGCCTTCCGGGGTGGGCAGTTGGAAGGCTACACCTTC CASAFRGGQLEGYTF
TRBJ2-5 - TRBV24-1 TRBD1 TGTGCCACCAGTGATCAAAGGGACAGGGGTGGGGAGACCCAGTACTTC CATSDQRDRGGETQYF
TRBJ1-4 - TRBV25-1 - TGTGCCAGCAGTTGGATGGGAAATGAAAAACTGTTTTTT CASSWMGNEKLFF
TRBJ2-3 many TRBV7-2 - TGTGCCAGCAGCTTAGTCCGCGGGTCAGATACGCAGTATTTT CASSLVRGSDTQYF
TRBJ2-7 few TRBV4-1 TRBD2 TGCGCCAGCAGCCACTCCCTTCTAGCGGGAGTGATAGAGCAGTACTTC CASSHSLLAGVIEQYF
TRBJ2-4 - TRBV14 TRBD2 TGTGCCAGCAGCCCCTTAGCGGGTTCAGCCAAAAACATTCAGTACTTC CASSPLAGSAKNIQYF
TRBJ2-7 - TRBV20-1 - TGCAGTGCCAGGGACGGAGGAGGCGAGCAGTACTTC CSARDGGGEQYF
TRBJ2-7 - TRBV29-1 TRBD2 TGCAGCATTGGGACTACAGGCTCCTACGAGCAGTACTTC CSIGTTGSYEQYF
TRBJ2-7 - TRBV29-1 TRBD2 TGCAGCGGGGGACTAGCGGGACCCAACTCCTACGAGCAGTACTTC CSGGLAGPNSYEQYF
TRBJ2-3 - TRBV15 - TGTGCCACCAGCAGAGATTCGGCGTGGGGCACAGATACGCAGTATTTT CATSRDSAWGTDTQYF
TRBJ2-4 - TRBV6-2/TRBV6-3 TRBD1 TGTGCCAGCATCGCCGGGACAGAAACCAAAAACATTCAGTACTTC CASIAGTETKNIQYF
TRBJ2-5 few TRBV12-3/TRBV12-4 TRBD2 TGTGCCAGCAGCCGTAGCGGGAGAGAGACCCAGTACTTC CASSRSGRETQYF
TRBJ1-2 - TRBV7-2 TRBD1 TGTGCCAGCAGCCGACCAACCTCGACAGGGACCTATGGCTACACCTTC CASSRPTSTGTYGYTF
TRBJ2-7 - TRBV11-1 TRBD2 TGCGCCAGCAGCTTAGCCCCCAGACTAGCGGGAGGGCACTTGGGCTCCTACAATGAGCAGTACTTC CASSLAPRLAGGHLGSYNEQYF
TRBJ2-7 few TRBV14 - TGTGCCAGCAGCCAAGGGGGTGAGTTAGTCGCCTACGAGCAGTACTTC CASSQGGELVAYEQYF
TRBJ1-1 - TRBV29-1 - TGCAGCGTTGATGATAACGGGGCTGAAGCTTTCTTT CSVDDNGAEAFF
TRBJ1-1 - TRBV3-1 - TGTGCCAGCAGCCAACACACCCGAGGGGAAAACACTGAAGCTTTCTTT CASSQHTRGENTEAFF
TRBJ2-7 - TRBV6-6 TRBD2 TGTGCCAGCAGGACCGGGACTAGCGGGAACGAGCAGTACTTC CASRTGTSGNEQYF
TRBJ2-6 - TRBV27 - TGTGCCAGCAGAGGGACCCACTCTGGGGCCAACATCCTGACTTTC CASRGTHSGANILTF